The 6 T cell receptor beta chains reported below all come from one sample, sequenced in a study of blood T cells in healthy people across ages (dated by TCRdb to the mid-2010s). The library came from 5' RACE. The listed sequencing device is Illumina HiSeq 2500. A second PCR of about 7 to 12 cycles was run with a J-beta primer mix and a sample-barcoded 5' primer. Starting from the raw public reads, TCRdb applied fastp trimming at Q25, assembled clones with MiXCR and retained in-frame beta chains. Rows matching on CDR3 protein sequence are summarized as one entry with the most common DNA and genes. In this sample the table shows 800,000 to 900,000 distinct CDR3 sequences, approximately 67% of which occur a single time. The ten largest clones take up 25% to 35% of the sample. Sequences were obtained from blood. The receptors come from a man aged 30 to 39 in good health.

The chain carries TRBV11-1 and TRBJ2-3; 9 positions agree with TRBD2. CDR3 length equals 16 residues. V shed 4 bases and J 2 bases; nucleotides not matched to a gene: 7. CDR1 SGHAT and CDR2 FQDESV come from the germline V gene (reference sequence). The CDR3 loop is CASSYGTSQFTDTQYF. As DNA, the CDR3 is TGTGCCAGCAGCTACGGGACTAGCCAATTCACAGATACGCAGTATTTT.

In DNA form, the CDR3 reads TGTGCCAGCAGCGGCGCAGGGGGATGGGAAAAACTGTTTTTT. Translating gives CASSGAGGWEKLFF. The V gene is TRBV7-9, the J gene TRBJ1-4, with 7 nucleotides matching TRBD1. The germline V gene encodes CDR1 SEHNR and CDR2 FQNEAQ (reference sequence). The V and J ends lost 5 bases and 8 bases, in that order; junction bases with no gene match: 8. CDR3 length equals 14 residues. The full variable domain, in which reference TRBV7-9 and TRBJ1-4 provide the parts outside the CDR3, is DTGVSQNPRHKITKRGQNVTFRCDPISEHNRLYWYRQTLGQGPEFLTYFQNEAQLEKSRLLSDRFSAERPKGSFSTLEIQRTEQGDSAMYLCASSGAGGWEKLFFGSGTQLSVL.

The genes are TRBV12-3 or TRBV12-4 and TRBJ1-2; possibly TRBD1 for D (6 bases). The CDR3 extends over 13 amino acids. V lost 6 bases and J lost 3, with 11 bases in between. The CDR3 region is CASRRGEYYGYTF. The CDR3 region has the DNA TGTGCCAGCAGGAGGGGGGAGTACTATGGCTACACCTTC.

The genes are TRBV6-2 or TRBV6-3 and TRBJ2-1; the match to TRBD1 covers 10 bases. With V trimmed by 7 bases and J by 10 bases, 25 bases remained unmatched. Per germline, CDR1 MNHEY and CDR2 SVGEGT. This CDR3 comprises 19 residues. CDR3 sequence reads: CASIGLEFTGTGVGYEQFF. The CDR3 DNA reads TGTGCCAGCATCGGCCTCGAATTCACCGGGACAGGGGTGGGCTACGAGCAGTTCTTC.

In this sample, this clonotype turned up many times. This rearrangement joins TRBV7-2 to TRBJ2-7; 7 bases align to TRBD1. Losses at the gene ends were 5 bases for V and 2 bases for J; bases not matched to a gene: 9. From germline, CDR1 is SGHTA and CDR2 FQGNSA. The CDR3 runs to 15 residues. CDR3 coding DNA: TGTGCCAGCAGCACAGACCCGGGACAGACCTACGAGCAGTACTTC. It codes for CASSTDPGQTYEQYF.

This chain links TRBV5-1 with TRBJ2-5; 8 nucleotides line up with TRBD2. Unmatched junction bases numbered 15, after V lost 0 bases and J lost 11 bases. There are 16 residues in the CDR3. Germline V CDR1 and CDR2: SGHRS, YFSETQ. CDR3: CASSLDGIAGINEQYF. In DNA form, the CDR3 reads TGCGCCAGCAGCTTGGATGGAATAGCGGGGATAAATGAGCAGTACTTC.